This is a list of T cell receptor beta chains from one sample in a study of CD8+CD57+ T cells in acquired aplastic anemia. TCRdb fed the reads into MiXCR, producing one record per CDR3 protein. This table holds around 180,000 distinct CDR3 sequences, over 60% found once. Source material: sorted CD4+, CD8+, or CD8+CD57+ T cells (not recorded which) from PBMCs. The source is a human donor with severe aplastic anemia or a healthy control (not recorded which). Both conserved end residues are part of each CDR3. D genes are given only for firm matches. For some rows the clone size is stated as once, few or many, or as a class when expanded; others skip it.

cdr3_aa: CASSFSSGLTYEQYF
cdr3_nt: TGTGCCAGCAGCTTTTCGAGCGGGCTTACCTACGAGCAGTACTTC
clone_size: .
v_call: TRBV7-9
d_call: .
j_call: TRBJ2-7

cdr3_aa: CATPRNSGWSYNEQFF
cdr3_nt: TGTGCCACTCCCCGGAATTCGGGGTGGAGCTACAATGAGCAGTTCTTC
clone_size: once
v_call: TRBV5-1
d_call: .
j_call: TRBJ2-1

cdr3_aa: CASSSGTIDGYTF
cdr3_nt: TGTGCCAGCAGTTCCGGGACAATCGATGGCTACACCTTC
clone_size: .
v_call: TRBV2
d_call: .
j_call: TRBJ1-2

cdr3_aa: CASSLQGRDNEQYF
cdr3_nt: TGTGCCAGCAGCTTGCAGGGTCGGGACAACGAGCAGTACTTC
clone_size: .
v_call: TRBV7-9
d_call: .
j_call: TRBJ2-7

cdr3_aa: CASSLAPPAHEQYF
cdr3_nt: TGTGCCAGCAGCTTAGCGCCCCCGGCTCACGAGCAGTACTTC
clone_size: .
v_call: TRBV7-6
d_call: .
j_call: TRBJ2-7

cdr3_aa: CASSLETGTDEQFF
cdr3_nt: TGTGCTAGCAGCTTAGAAACGGGAACGGACGAGCAGTTCTTC
clone_size: .
v_call: TRBV7-7
d_call: .
j_call: TRBJ2-1

cdr3_aa: CASSETDRVYEQYF
cdr3_nt: TGTGCCAGCAGTGAAACGGACAGGGTCTACGAGCAGTACTTC
clone_size: .
v_call: TRBV6-1
d_call: TRBD1
j_call: TRBJ2-7

cdr3_aa: CAIGGGENSYEQYF
cdr3_nt: TGTGCCATCGGAGGGGGGGAGAACTCCTACGAGCAGTACTTC
clone_size: .
v_call: TRBV10-3
d_call: .
j_call: TRBJ2-7

cdr3_aa: CASSWTGPEQYF
cdr3_nt: TGCGCCAGCAGCTGGACAGGACCCGAGCAGTACTTC
clone_size: once
v_call: TRBV5-1
d_call: TRBD1
j_call: TRBJ2-7

cdr3_aa: CASRTPPSGAAYEQYF
cdr3_nt: TGCGCCAGCAGGACCCCCCCTAGCGGGGCTGCCTACGAGCAGTACTTC
clone_size: .
v_call: TRBV10-2
d_call: TRBD2
j_call: TRBJ2-7

cdr3_aa: CASRANAGGRPEQYF
cdr3_nt: TGTGCCAGCAGGGCAAATGCCGGGGGGCGTCCCGAGCAGTACTTC
clone_size: .
v_call: TRBV6-1
d_call: .
j_call: TRBJ2-7

cdr3_aa: CASSDRGREKLFF
cdr3_nt: TGTGCCAGCAGCGATCGAGGCAGGGAAAAACTGTTTTTT
clone_size: .
v_call: TRBV9
d_call: .
j_call: TRBJ1-4

cdr3_aa: CASSSITWTGMGTGAEF
cdr3_nt: TGTGCCAGCAGCTCAATCACTTGGACAGGGATGGGAACGGGAGCGGAGTTC
clone_size: .
v_call: TRBV7-3
d_call: TRBD1
j_call: TRBJ2-7

cdr3_aa: CATRDGKRGYGYTF
cdr3_nt: TGTGCCACCAGGGACGGAAAACGTGGCTATGGCTACACCTTC
clone_size: .
v_call: TRBV10-3
d_call: .
j_call: TRBJ1-2

cdr3_aa: CASSPGGYVSEAFF
cdr3_nt: TGTGCCAGCAGTCCCGGGGGTTATGTCTCTGAAGCTTTCTTT
clone_size: many
v_call: TRBV7-3
d_call: .
j_call: TRBJ1-1

cdr3_aa: CATSYNEQFF
cdr3_nt: TGTGCCACTTCGTACAATGAGCAGTTCTTC
clone_size: few
v_call: TRBV19
d_call: .
j_call: TRBJ2-1

cdr3_aa: CATSSSLSSYEQYF
cdr3_nt: TGTGCCACCAGCAGTTCACTGAGCTCCTACGAGCAGTACTTC
clone_size: .
v_call: TRBV15
d_call: .
j_call: TRBJ2-7

cdr3_aa: CASSLQGGGSPLHF
cdr3_nt: TGTGCCAGCAGTTTACAGGGTGGGGGATCACCCCTCCACTTT
clone_size: .
v_call: TRBV6-6
d_call: .
j_call: TRBJ1-6

cdr3_aa: CSASEQGSTQAFF
cdr3_nt: TGCAGTGCTAGCGAACAGGGATCGACACAAGCTTTCTTT
clone_size: once
v_call: TRBV20-1
d_call: .
j_call: TRBJ1-1

cdr3_aa: CASSLEPAGRPYEQYF
cdr3_nt: TGTGCCAGCAGCTTAGAGCCAGCGGGGAGACCCTACGAGCAGTACTTC
clone_size: .
v_call: TRBV7-8
d_call: TRBD2
j_call: TRBJ2-7

cdr3_aa: CASSSGQGADTQYF
cdr3_nt: TGCGCCAGCAGCTCTGGACAGGGGGCAGATACGCAGTATTTT
clone_size: .
v_call: TRBV5-1
d_call: TRBD1
j_call: TRBJ2-3

cdr3_aa: CASSGWTGTPGANVLTF
cdr3_nt: TGTGCCAGCAGCGGATGGACAGGGACTCCTGGGGCCAACGTCCTGACTTTC
clone_size: .
v_call: TRBV9
d_call: TRBD1
j_call: TRBJ2-6

cdr3_aa: CASKELAAYNEQFF
cdr3_nt: TGTGCCAGCAAGGAACTAGCGGCCTACAATGAGCAGTTCTTC
clone_size: .
v_call: TRBV7-9
d_call: TRBD2
j_call: TRBJ2-1

cdr3_aa: CSASKGTSDTYERYF
cdr3_nt: TGCAGTGCTAGCAAGGGGACTAGCGATACCTACGAGCGGTACTTC
clone_size: .
v_call: TRBV20-1
d_call: TRBD2
j_call: TRBJ2-7

cdr3_aa: CASSLAMKDYEQYF
cdr3_nt: TGCGCCAGCAGCTTGGCGATGAAGGACTACGAGCAGTACTTC
clone_size: few
v_call: TRBV5-1
d_call: .
j_call: TRBJ2-7

cdr3_aa: CASSLAAGPQETQYF
cdr3_nt: TGTGCCAGCAGCTTAGCCGCGGGTCCCCAAGAGACCCAGTACTTC
clone_size: .
v_call: TRBV7-9
d_call: .
j_call: TRBJ2-5

cdr3_aa: CASSTSSGGYNEQFF
cdr3_nt: TGTGCCAGCAGCACATCTAGCGGGGGTTACAATGAGCAGTTCTTC
clone_size: once
v_call: TRBV5-1
d_call: TRBD2
j_call: TRBJ2-1

cdr3_aa: CASSFGTVNYGYTF
cdr3_nt: TGTGCCAGCAGCTTCGGGACAGTCAACTATGGCTACACCTTC
clone_size: .
v_call: TRBV7-2
d_call: TRBD1
j_call: TRBJ1-2

cdr3_aa: CATSRGGGDQETQYF
cdr3_nt: TGTGCCACCAGCAGGGGCGGGGGGGACCAAGAGACCCAGTACTTC
clone_size: .
v_call: TRBV15
d_call: TRBD2
j_call: TRBJ2-5

cdr3_aa: CASSPEWGIYEQYF
cdr3_nt: TGTGCCAGCAGCCCAGAATGGGGGATATACGAGCAGTACTTC
clone_size: .
v_call: TRBV7-9
d_call: .
j_call: TRBJ2-7

cdr3_aa: CATSRGTQDYNYGYTIYF
cdr3_nt: TGTGCCACCAGCAGGGGGACACAGGATTATAACTATGGCTACACCATATATTTT
clone_size: .
v_call: TRBV15
d_call: .
j_call: TRBJ1-3

cdr3_aa: CASRVGIPYEQYF
cdr3_nt: TGTGCCAGCAGAGTGGGGATCCCGTACGAGCAGTACTTC
clone_size: once
v_call: TRBV2
d_call: .
j_call: TRBJ2-7

cdr3_aa: CATSEGGRTEAFF
cdr3_nt: TGTGCCACCAGCGAGGGGGGGCGAACTGAAGCTTTCTTT
clone_size: .
v_call: TRBV15
d_call: .
j_call: TRBJ1-1

cdr3_aa: CSVGANQETQYF
cdr3_nt: TGCAGCGTTGGAGCAAACCAAGAGACCCAGTACTTC
clone_size: .
v_call: TRBV29-1
d_call: .
j_call: TRBJ2-5

cdr3_aa: CASSIGDRGGETQYF
cdr3_nt: TGTGCCAGTAGTATAGGGGACAGGGGCGGAGAGACCCAGTACTTC
clone_size: once
v_call: TRBV19
d_call: TRBD1
j_call: TRBJ2-5

cdr3_aa: CAISDFSTGSGANVLTF
cdr3_nt: TGTGCCATCAGTGATTTCTCGACAGGGTCTGGGGCCAACGTCCTGACTTTC
clone_size: .
v_call: TRBV10-3
d_call: TRBD1
j_call: TRBJ2-6

cdr3_aa: CAISPDRGEQYF
cdr3_nt: TGTGCCATCAGTCCCGACCGGGGCGAGCAGTACTTC
clone_size: .
v_call: TRBV10-3
d_call: .
j_call: TRBJ2-7

cdr3_aa: CSVRDRGWDNEQFF
cdr3_nt: TGCAGCGTTCGGGACAGGGGTTGGGACAATGAGCAGTTCTTC
clone_size: .
v_call: TRBV29-1
d_call: TRBD1
j_call: TRBJ2-1

cdr3_aa: CASSLHGGSTDTQYF
cdr3_nt: TGTGCCAGCAGCTTACACGGGGGGTCCACAGATACGCAGTATTTT
clone_size: .
v_call: TRBV7-9
d_call: TRBD2
j_call: TRBJ2-3

cdr3_aa: CASSALTGKTSYEQYF
cdr3_nt: TGTGCCAGCAGCGCGCTTACAGGGAAGACCTCCTACGAGCAGTACTTC
clone_size: .
v_call: TRBV7-9
d_call: .
j_call: TRBJ2-7

cdr3_aa: CSASIGTGILHLNQPQHF
cdr3_nt: TGCAGTGCTAGCATCGGGACAGGTATCCTACACCTGAATCAGCCCCAGCATTTT
clone_size: .
v_call: TRBV20-1
d_call: TRBD1
j_call: TRBJ1-5

cdr3_aa: CASSSHRGPNSPLHF
cdr3_nt: TGTGCCAGCAGCAGCCACAGGGGGCCTAATTCACCCCTCCACTTT
clone_size: .
v_call: TRBV7-9
d_call: TRBD1
j_call: TRBJ1-6

cdr3_aa: CASSDPRGNEKLFF
cdr3_nt: TGTGCCAGCAGCGACCCTCGGGGGAACGAAAAACTGTTTTTT
clone_size: .
v_call: TRBV7-9
d_call: .
j_call: TRBJ1-4

cdr3_aa: CASSLPTGLAGYEQYF
cdr3_nt: TGTGCCAGCAGTCTTCCTACGGGACTAGCGGGCTACGAGCAGTACTTC
clone_size: few
v_call: TRBV7-9
d_call: TRBD2
j_call: TRBJ2-7

cdr3_aa: CAIQDSYNEQFF
cdr3_nt: TGTGCCATCCAGGACAGTTACAATGAGCAGTTCTTC
clone_size: .
v_call: TRBV10-3
d_call: .
j_call: TRBJ2-1

cdr3_aa: CASSDLGTEAFF
cdr3_nt: TGTGCCAGCAGTGATTTGGGCACTGAAGCTTTCTTT
clone_size: many
v_call: TRBV25-1
d_call: .
j_call: TRBJ1-1

cdr3_aa: CASSYLSTDTQYF
cdr3_nt: TGTGCCAGCAGTTACTTAAGCACAGATACGCAGTATTTT
clone_size: many
v_call: TRBV6-2/TRBV6-3
d_call: .
j_call: TRBJ2-3

cdr3_aa: CASSFSTNTEAFF
cdr3_nt: TGTGCCAGCAGTTTTTCAACGAACACTGAAGCTTTCTTT
clone_size: few
v_call: TRBV27
d_call: .
j_call: TRBJ1-1

cdr3_aa: CATSGGTSGGTYEQYF
cdr3_nt: TGTGCCACCAGTGGTGGGACCTCCGGTGGGACCTACGAGCAGTACTTC
clone_size: .
v_call: TRBV24-1
d_call: .
j_call: TRBJ2-7